Presented here are 9 T cell receptor beta chains from one specimen sequenced in a study of OX40 agonist ivuxolimab in advanced cancers. TCRdb keeps only in-frame clones here, not all; method: immunoSEQ multiplex PCR. The repertoire consists of about 27,000 clones, with approximately 78% occurring once and the leading ten covering over 20%. Sequences were derived from CD4+ or CD8+ T cells sorted from blood, sampled in a trial of the OX40 agonist ivuxolimab. The receptors were sampled from an adult with an advanced solid tumor such as melanoma, head and neck, liver or kidney cancer.

The chain carries TRBV15 and TRBJ2-1; the match to TRBD2 covers 13 bases. Trimming took 3 bases from V and 6 from J; bases not matched to a gene: 11. CDR1 LNHNV and CDR2 YYDKDF come from the germline V gene (reference sequence). The CDR3 runs to 18 residues. CDR3 nucleotide sequence: TGTGCCACCAGCAGTCGACGACCGGGACTAGCGGGATTCAATGAGCAGTTCTTC. Translated: CATSSRRPGLAGFNEQFF.

The chain has TRBV6-1 and TRBJ2-7; D call uncertain. This CDR3 comprises 13 residues. Per the germline V gene, CDR1 is MNHNS and CDR2 is SASEGT. With 0 bases removed from V and 3 bases from J, the gap between germline ends came to 6 bases. The CDR3: CASSEAILYEQYF. The CDR3 DNA reads as TGTGCCAGCAGTGAAGCGATCCTCTACGAGCAGTACTTC.

This clone was detected once. The J gene is TRBJ1-4, the V gene TRBV5-6, with 8 positions matching TRBD1. The CDR3 covers 17 residues. From germline, CDR1 is SGHDT and CDR2 YYEEEE. The trim removed 0 bases at V and 3 bases at J, leaving 7 bases unmatched. The CDR3 region is CASSLGPGGSSNEKLFF. The DNA for the CDR3 is TGTGCCAGCAGCTTGGGTCCAGGGGGCTCTTCTAATGAAAAACTGTTTTTT.

This sequence joins TRBV27 and TRBJ2-5; D possibly corresponds to TRBD2 (6 bases). In germline, CDR1 is MNHEY, CDR2 SMNVEV (reference sequence). The CDR3 totals 14 residues. V was shortened by 5 bases and J by 4 bases, with 14 bases between the two germline ends. The CDR3 region is CASSPPGRRETQYF. Written as DNA, the CDR3 is TGTGCCAGCAGTCCCCCGGGGAGGCGAGAGACCCAGTACTTC.

The chain is built from TRBV4-2 and TRBJ1-1, with D possibly TRBD1 on 5 matching bases. Germline CDR1 reads LGHNA; CDR2 reads YNFKEQ. The CDR3 is made up of 14 amino acids. Deletions cut 4 bases from V and 7 bases from J, with 16 bases between. CDR3 sequence (DNA): TGTGCCAGCAGCCCCCCTCGGGGGACGGGTGAAGCTTTCTTT. Translating it yields CASSPPRGTGEAFF.

The rearrangement links TRBV6-6 to TRBJ1-2; D uncertain. V lost 8 bases, J lost 1 base, and 14 bases lay in between. Germline assignment: CDR1 MNHNY and CDR2 SVGAGI (reference sequence). The CDR3 loop spans 14 amino acids. CDR3 in amino acids: CASFDTWGNYGYTF. The CDR3 DNA follows: TGTGCCAGCTTCGATACCTGGGGTAACTATGGCTACACCTTC.

The rearrangement uses TRBV6-5 and TRBJ1-2, with TRBD1 as a possible D gene (5 bases). This CDR3 spans 12 amino acids. V was shortened by 8 bases and J by 6 bases, with 13 bases between the two germline ends. Germline-derived CDR1 and CDR2 are MNHEY and SVGAGI. The CDR3 DNA is TGTGCCAGCGGGGCGGGCGTGGATGGCTACACCTTC. It encodes CASGAGVDGYTF.

This clone was seen a handful of times. The V gene is TRBV19, the J gene TRBJ2-1; D remains unclear. The CDR3 sequence is 14 residues long. Germline loops: CDR1 LNHDA, CDR2 SQIVND (reference sequence). V gave up 7 bases and J gave up 0 bases, with 10 bases separating them. The CDR3 bases are TGTGCCAGTAAGGGTCCCAGCTCCTACAATGAGCAGTTCTTC. Its protein is CASKGPSSYNEQFF.

This clone was seen more than once but under ten times. V and J are TRBV11-2 and TRBJ1-5, with 7 bases that match TRBD1. With 5 bases clipped from V and 0 bases from J, the junction kept 10 bases outside the gene matches. CDR3 length: 17 residues. In germline, CDR1 is SGHAT, CDR2 FQNNGV. The CDR3 DNA reads as TGTGCCAGCAGCCCCGGGGAGGGGGCCTATAGCAATCAGCCCCAGCATTTT. Translation gives CASSPGEGAYSNQPQHF.